What follows describes a single T cell receptor beta chain. This specimen comes from a study of control samples from healthy donors and cancer patients. Germline assignment: CDR1 KGHSH and CDR2 LQKENI. The CDR3 has 13 residues. Trimming removed 4 bases from V and 0 bases from J, with 4 bases in between. The method was immunoSEQ multiplex PCR; TCRdb's version includes in-frame clones alone and lacks a portion of them. The sample has approximately 94,000 clones; approximately 89% are singletons. This clonotype was obtained from a woman aged 25 to 39 in good health. J is TRBJ1-5 and V is TRBV18; D unresolved. The sample comprised blood. The CDR3, as DNA: TGTGCCAGCTCACAATATAGCAATCAGCCCCAGCATTTT. Encoded protein: CASSQYSNQPQHF.